These 18 T cell receptor beta chains came from one sample sequenced in a study of Graves' ophthalmopathy and Graves' hyperthyroidism. TCR beta CDR3 amplification used RNA transcripts. RT-PCR was first run with HTBI primers, then multiplex PCR in a second round. TCRdb processed the multiplex PCR reads anew with MiXCR; each CDR3 protein has one entry. The sample contains roughly 500,000 distinct CDR3 sequences, 13% to 15% of which appear only once. Sequencing was done on a sample of blood. The receptors shown here come from a woman under 40 with Graves' ophthalmopathy.

This clonotype was picked up many times. The chain links TRBV10-3 to TRBJ2-7; weak D call: TRBD1 (6 bases). CDR1 ENHRY and CDR2 SYGVKD come from the germline V gene. This CDR3 comprises 11 residues. V lost 6 bases and J lost 5, with 8 bases in between. CDR3: CAIRGADEQYF. The CDR3 DNA is TGTGCCATCAGGGGGGCGGACGAGCAGTACTTC.

Remarks on this clonotype: Its ends do not fully match the called genes, so a read error is possible. The V and J genes are TRBV6-5 and TRBJ1-5; TRBD1 might be the D (5 bases). The CDR3 length is 17 residues. The germline CDR1 and CDR2 sequences are MNHEY and SVGAGI. This chain's CDR3 is CASSSLFVRDSSQPQHF. The CDR3 coding sequence is TGTGCCAGCAGTTCCCTGTTTGTCAGGGATAGCAGTCAGCCCCAGCATTTT.

This clonotype has ten or more counts. This sequence joins TRBV19 and TRBJ2-2; D gene unclear. Trimming cost V 3 bases and J 3 bases, with 8 bases left between them. Germline V gene sequence: CDR1 LNHDA, CDR2 SQIVND (reference sequence). The CDR3 spans 14 residues. CDR3 nucleotides: TGTGCCAGTAGTATCATAGGGTACACCGGGGAGCTGTTTTTT. Its protein product is CASSIIGYTGELFF.

At least ten counts were recorded for this clonotype. The chain uses TRBV29-1 and TRBJ1-1, with D possibly matching TRBD1 (5 bases). CDR1 is SQVTM and CDR2 is ANQGSEA in the germline V gene. The CDR3 consists of 14 residues. Trimming cost V 1 base and J 2 bases, with 11 bases left between them. CDR3 sequence: CSVEARDQNTEAFF. The CDR3 bases are TGCAGCGTTGAAGCCAGGGACCAAAACACTGAAGCTTTCTTT.

Concerning this clonotype itself: The CDR3 does not close with the conserved phenylalanine or tryptophan, likely indicating a read error. This sequence joins TRBV11-1 and TRBJ2-7; D perhaps matches TRBD1 (7 bases). The CDR3 is 16 amino acids. V was cut by 1 base and J by 0 bases, with 13 bases left in between. In germline, CDR1 is SGHAT, CDR2 FQDESV (reference sequence). The CDR3: CASSLGAGQSSYEQYY. CDR3 coding DNA: TGTGCCAGCAGCTTAGGTGCGGGACAGAGCTCCTACGAGCAGTACTAC.

This clonotype was counted between two and nine times. V gene TRBV11-1 combines with J gene TRBJ2-2; TRBD2 might be the D (6 bases). Germline values: CDR1 SGHAT, CDR2 FQDESV (reference sequence). This CDR3 region has 14 residues. Trimming took 8 bases from V and 5 from J, leaving 15 bases between them. Here the CDR3 DNA reads TGTGCCAGCCGAACGGGGACTTATACCGGGGAGCTGTTTTTT. This sequence encodes CASRTGTYTGELFF.

The chain recombines TRBV11-1 with TRBJ2-5, with D perhaps matching TRBD2 (5 bases). Germline CDR1 reads SGHAT; CDR2 reads FQDESV (reference sequence). The V end was cut by 2 bases, the J end by 2 bases, with 12 bases between. This CDR3 is 15 amino acids long. CDR3: CASSLTIGDQETQYF. The CDR3 DNA reads TGTGCCAGCAGCTTAACCATCGGGGATCAAGAGACCCAGTACTTC.

This clonotype was recorded a few times. The rearrangement joins TRBV20-1 to TRBJ1-2, with a possible D match to TRBD1 (6 bases). V lost 0 bases and J 10 bases, leaving 21 bases between the germline ends. CDR1 and CDR2 from the germline V gene are DFQATT and SNEGSKA (reference sequence). The CDR3 consists of 15 residues. CDR3 residues: CSARDGGGQVVDYTF. CDR3 nucleotides: TGCAGTGCTAGAGATGGGGGGGGGCAGGTGGTGGACTACACCTTC.

This clonotype was detected many times. At one end, the junction sequence differs from germline, possibly due to a read error. This chain joins TRBV10-3 and TRBJ1-1, with D possibly being TRBD1 (5 bases). CDR1 ENHRY and CDR2 SYGVKD come from the germline V gene. This CDR3 spans 15 amino acids. CDR3 protein: CAIGEGRTIPTEAFF. CDR3 bases: TGTGCCATCGGTGAGGGACGGACTATTCCCACTGAAGCTTTCTTT.

This clonotype was counted ten times or more. The chain has TRBV19 and TRBJ2-5, with D unresolved. V lost 5 bases, J lost 2 bases, and 6 bases lay in between. The CDR3 loop spans 12 amino acids. Germline CDR1 and CDR2: LNHDA and SQIVND (reference sequence). CDR3 bases: TGTGCCAGTAGTTCGACGCAAGAGACCCAGTACTTC. Amino acid sequence: CASSSTQETQYF. Full variable domain (outside the CDR3, taken from reference TRBV19 and TRBJ2-5): DGGITQSPKYLFRKEGQNVTLSCEQNLNHDAMYWYRQDPGQGLRLIYYSQIVNDFQKGDIAEGYSVSREKKESFPLTVTSAQKNPTAFYLCASSSTQETQYFGPGTRLLVL.

This clonotype was observed at least ten times. The rearrangement links TRBV13 to TRBJ2-7, with a tentative D call TRBD2 (6 bases). The germline gives CDR1 PRHDT, CDR2 FYEKMQ (reference sequence). The V end lost 5 bases, the J end lost 5 bases, and 19 bases lay between the germline ends. The CDR3 is 15 residues long. The CDR3 sequence: CASSAGLRKLHEQYF. CDR3 coding DNA: TGTGCCAGCAGCGCGGGACTCCGAAAACTCCACGAGCAGTACTTC.

Many counts were recorded for this clonotype. This chain uses TRBV7-9 with TRBJ2-5; TRBD1 is a possible D gene (6 bases). CDR3 size: 14 residues. V was shortened by 5 bases and J by 1 base, with 11 bases between the two germline ends. Germline assignment: CDR1 SEHNR and CDR2 FQNEAQ (reference sequence). The DNA of the CDR3 is TGTGCCAGCAGCCGAGGACAGCTCCAAGAGACCCAGTACTTC. Translation: CASSRGQLQETQYF.

This clonotype was picked up many times. This rearrangement joins TRBV24-1 to TRBJ2-5; a possible D gene is TRBD1 (6 bases). The length of the CDR3 is 15 residues. Germline CDR1 and CDR2: KGHDR and SFDVKD. V was trimmed by 4 bases and J by 0 bases, leaving 11 bases between them. The CDR3 coding sequence is TGTGCCACCAGTGAAACCGACAGGCACCAAGAGACCCAGTACTTC. Protein sequence: CATSETDRHQETQYF.

This clonotype was observed many times. A junction boundary mismatches the germline segment, possibly from a read error. V is TRBV11-2 and J is TRBJ1-2; no definite D call. The CDR3 length is 16 residues. Germline lookup yields CDR1 SGHAT and CDR2 FQNNGV. CDR3 region: CASSIEWEGPNYGYTF. The CDR3 region has the DNA TGTGCCAGCAGCATAGAGTGGGAAGGGCCAAACTATGGCTACACCTTC.

This clonotype was counted at least ten times. This chain joins TRBV2 and TRBJ2-7; no firm D call. The CDR3 extends over 11 amino acids. V dropped 2 bases and J dropped 6 bases, with 5 bases sitting between them. CDR1 is SNHLY, CDR2 FYNNEI, per germline. The CDR3 coding sequence is TGTGCCAGCAGTGAAATGGGCGAGCAGTACTTC. Its translation: CASSEMGEQYF. The variable domain in full, completed from reference TRBV2 and TRBJ2-7, reads EPEVTQTPSHQVTQMGQEVILRCVPISNHLYFYWYRQILGQKVEFLVSFYNNEISEKSEIFDDQFSVERPDGSNFTLKIRSTKLEDSAMYFCASSEMGEQYFGPGTRLTVT.

This clonotype was seen ten or more times. J is TRBJ1-5 and V is TRBV30, with D uncertain. CDR3 length: 12 residues. Trimming removed 2 bases at V and 6 bases at J, with 8 bases between. Germline V gives CDR1 GTSNPN, CDR2 SVGIG (reference sequence). Here the CDR3 DNA reads TGTGCCTGGAGTCCAGGAGGTCAGCCCCAGCATTTT. This translates into CAWSPGGQPQHF.

The rearrangement uses TRBV11-1 and TRBJ1-3, with 12 bases lining up with TRBD1. From germline, CDR1 is SGHAT and CDR2 FQDESV (reference sequence). With V trimmed by 5 bases and J by 5 bases, 16 bases remained unmatched. This CDR3 spans 19 amino acids. CDR3 protein: CASSASGTGGNRGRNTIYF. CDR3 coding DNA: TGTGCCAGCAGCGCATCCGGGACAGGGGGCAATCGAGGAAGAAACACCATATATTTT.

Ten or more counts support this clonotype. The chain joins TRBV28 to TRBJ2-2, with 8 bases identical to TRBD1. The CDR3 totals 14 residues. The V and J ends lost 6 bases and 7 bases, in that order; junction bases with no gene match: 7. Germline V gene lookup returns CDR1 MDHEN and CDR2 SYDVKM. In DNA form, the CDR3 reads TGTGCCAGCAGGCCAGGGGGCGGTGTCGGGGAGCTGTTTTTT. This codes for CASRPGGGVGELFF.